This record concerns one T cell receptor (beta chain) sequence. The antigen this receptor binds is unknown. Base qualities are not at hand, and no much larger clone is one base apart. Blood samples were collected up to 4 times in the first month after transplant and then at least monthly when available. The source of the sample is a study of graft-versus-host responses after intestinal transplantation (dated by TCRdb to about 2021). As for the study more broadly: The transplants that recipients received were multivisceral, liver-intestinal, or isolated intestinal. Anti-thymocyte globulin induction was given to all recipients, followed by maintenance tacrolimus and steroids for two to four years. After intestinal transplantation, graft-versus-host and host-versus-graft alloreactive T cell clones in the graft, circulation and bone marrow were tracked using bulk TCR-beta CDR3 sequencing. To identify alloreactive clones, pre-transplant mixed lymphocyte reaction products were sequenced and then compared with unstimulated pre-transplant donor and recipient T cells. A cohort of about 25 intestinal transplant recipients, including one retransplant, was enrolled, and a few patients lacking pretransplant specimens were excluded. Donor T cell macrochimerism was defined as a peak of at least 4% donor T cells among recipient peripheral blood mononuclear cells. Instead of going to the commercial service, samples from a few later patients were sequenced in-house on an Illumina MiSeq and processed with MiXCR. Here is what the overall study found, with its caveats: Peak levels of circulating GvH clones were associated with declines in HvG clones early after transplant. Patients with donor T cell macrochimerism had high GvH to HvG T cell clonal ratios in their allografts. GvH clones were detected in recipient bone marrow, and some of these GvH clones were observed earlier in ileal mucosa or blood, consistent with an intestinal mucosal origin. The relatively low number and heterogeneity of intestinal transplant patients limited the conclusions.

Receptor amplification or capture employed the immunoSEQ multiplex PCR assay. Adaptive Biotechnologies carried out high-throughput TCR-beta CDR3 sequencing of genomic DNA for most patients. Per the original workflow: TCR sequencing data were retrieved from Adaptive's ImmunoSEQ software for some 19 patients, whereas a few other patients were processed with MiXCR and VDJtools. CDR3 nucleotide sequences shared by donor and recipient were removed because the origin of these sequences could not be assigned. Alloreactive clones required at least 2-fold expansion over unstimulated cells and minimum CFSE-low frequency of 0.002% (template counts) or 0.001% (read counts). Clones were considered mappable if detected in sequenced pre-transplant spleen, lymph node, or MLR CFSE-low populations of the donor or recipient. Cumulative frequency of alloreactive clones was calculated as a percentage of all sequences weighted by copy number. Not all clones reach the TCRdb copy of this immuneACCESS table, which keeps in-frame sequences only. Checked studies attribute under half of the gap to unresolved V genes and leave the rest unexplained. That table gives V, J and clone size, and the DNA gave D and trimming. This sample holds about 25,000 clones; 93% were observed only once. 0.53% of the sample is in the top ten clones.

The CDR3 goes from the cysteine to the phenylalanine over 17 residues. The retained sequence is limited to the CDR3, 51 bases, with the frame set at the first base. The material sequenced was PBMCs, taken 18 days after transplant. The TCR comes from a human patient who received an intestinal transplant, so some T cells may come from the graft donor. In this chain, TRBV21-1 is recombined with TRBJ2-3; TRBD1, as called in the table, went unchecked against the DNA. TRBV21-1 is marked as a pseudogene. The bases are TGTGCCAGCAGCAAAGAAGGGGGACAGTTAGGCACAGATACGCAGTATTTT. It is translated as CASSKEGGQLGTDTQYF.